The clone carrying this T cell receptor beta chain was detected only a few times. Germline-derived CDR1 and CDR2 are SGHAT and FQNNGV. Trimming cost V 6 bases and J 5 bases; bases outside gene matches: 10. The CDR3 is 16 residues long. Enrolled through a virtual design, the participants were between 18 and 89 years of age and came from about two dozen US areas. The data were obtained in a study of blood T cell repertoires in COVID-19. The data were produced by immunoSEQ multiplex PCR, yet TCRdb's version contains in-frame clones alone and is incomplete. Of 250,000 to 350,000 clones listed, roughly 90% were seen once; the top ten hold 8% to 9%.

Material: PBMCs or T cells enriched from blood (not recorded which). The chain recombines TRBV11-2 with TRBJ2-2; the match to TRBD1 covers 9 bases. The clonotype was recovered from a young woman who had recovered from COVID-19. The CDR3 is CASSPGGTGLTGELFF. The CDR3 coding sequence is TGTGCCAGCAGTCCCGGGGGGACAGGGTTAACCGGGGAGCTGTTTTTT. The entire variable domain, with the rest obtained from reference TRBV11-2 and TRBJ2-2, is as follows: EAGVAQSPRYKIIEKRQSVAFWCNPISGHATLYWYQQILGQGPKLLIQFQNNGVVDDSQLPKDRFSAERLKGVDSTLKIQPAKLEDSAVYLCASSPGGTGLTGELFFGEGSRLTVL.